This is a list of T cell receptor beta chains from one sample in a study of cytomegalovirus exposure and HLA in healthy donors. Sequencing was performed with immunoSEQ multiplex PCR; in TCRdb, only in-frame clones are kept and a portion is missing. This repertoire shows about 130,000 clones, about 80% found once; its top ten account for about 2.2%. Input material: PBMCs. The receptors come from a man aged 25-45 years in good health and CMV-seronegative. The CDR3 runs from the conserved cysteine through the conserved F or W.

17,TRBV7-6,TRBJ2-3,CASSPGWAGGMADTQYF
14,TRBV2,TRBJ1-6,CASSGNRGLSPLHF
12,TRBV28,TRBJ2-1,CATYRTSLEQFF
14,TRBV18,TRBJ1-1,CASSRLSQNTEAFF
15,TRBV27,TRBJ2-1,CASSFAQGGMNEQFF
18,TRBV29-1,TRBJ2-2,CSAIAGGNPLRYAGELFF
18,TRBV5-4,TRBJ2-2,CASSPQGSRGANTGELFF
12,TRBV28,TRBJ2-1,CASRASYNEQFF
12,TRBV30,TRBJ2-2,CAWSVPRGELFF
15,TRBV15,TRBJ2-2,CATSRGVRGGGELFF
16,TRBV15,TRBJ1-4,CATNRIFGSVNEKLFF
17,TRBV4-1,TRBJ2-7,CASSQESRSSSSYEQYF
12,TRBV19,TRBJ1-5,CATRGTNQPQHF
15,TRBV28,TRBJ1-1,CASSSAPRPNTEAFF
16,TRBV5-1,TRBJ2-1,CASTPGGLGGINEQFF
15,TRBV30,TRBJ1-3,CAWSKDRHSGNTIYF
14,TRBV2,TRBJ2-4,CASGAALAKNIQYF
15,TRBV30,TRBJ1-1,CAWGGVWDRTKGAFF
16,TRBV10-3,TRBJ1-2,CAISDKSKSGNYGYTF
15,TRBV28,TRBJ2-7,CASSNSGRRVYEQYF
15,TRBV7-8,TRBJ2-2,CASSSRLARTGELFF
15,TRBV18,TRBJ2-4,CASSPKIGVQNIQYF
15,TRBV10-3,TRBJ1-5,CAISESQGSNQPQHF
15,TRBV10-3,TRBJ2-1,CAINGGEAGYNEQFF
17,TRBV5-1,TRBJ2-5,CASSLAVASGGQETQYF
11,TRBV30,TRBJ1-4,CAWSRTEKLFF
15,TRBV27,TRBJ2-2,CASSPYSPSSGELFF
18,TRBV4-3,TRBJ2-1,CASSQEFLVAGVNNEQFF
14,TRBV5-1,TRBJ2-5,CASSLKGDTKTQYF
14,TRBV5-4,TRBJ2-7,CASSKLAGGNEQYF
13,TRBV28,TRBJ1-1,CATPGLGGTEAFF
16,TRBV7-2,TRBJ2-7,CASSLGPVGVPLEQYF
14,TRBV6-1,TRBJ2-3,CASNTLAGEGTQYF
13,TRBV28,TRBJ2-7,CATFSSGSYEQYF
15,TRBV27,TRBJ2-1,CASRTTSPSYNEQFF
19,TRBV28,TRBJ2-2,CASSLLATSEILLTGELFF
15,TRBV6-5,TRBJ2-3,CASSSTMGVTDTQYF
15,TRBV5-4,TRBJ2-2,CASTSQGNQYGELFF
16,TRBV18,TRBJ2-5,CASSPSGTGGEETQYF
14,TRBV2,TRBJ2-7,CASSEARGGYEQYF
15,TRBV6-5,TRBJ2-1,CASRGVDSSYNEQFF
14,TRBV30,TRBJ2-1,CAWRDLSSYNEQFF